The sequence of this T cell receptor (beta chain) was determined in a study of blood T cell repertoires in COVID-19. The overall study: The samples span acute and convalescent COVID-19 from the United States, Italy and Spain. In each case, the material was cDNA or gDNA derived from T cells, B-cell-depleted T cells, or PBMCs.

There are many counts of this clone. This CDR3 has 17 residues. Germline V gene sequence: CDR1 MNHEY, CDR2 SVGEGT. V was shortened by 6 bases and J by 0 bases, with 21 bases between the two germline ends. Authors' analysis steps: Amplification of reference gene primers provided the estimated nucleated cell counts. TCRdb's copy holds only in-frame clones and misses some; the assay was immunoSEQ multiplex PCR. The V and J calls and clone size are taken from that table; D and trimming were inferred from the DNA. The table has under 90,000 clones, over 70% seen once. The receptor was derived from a man aged 45-65 years with active or convalescent COVID-19. The specimen was peripheral blood. The chain employs TRBV6-2 or TRBV6-3 and TRBJ2-7; D possibly corresponds to TRBD2 (7 bases). The CDR3 is CASSRGGERRASYEQYF. Written as DNA, the CDR3 is TGTGCCAGCAGCCGAGGGGGGGAGCGCCGGGCCTCCTACGAGCAGTACTTC.